Shown below are 10 T cell receptor beta chains from a single sample sequenced in a study of shared clonotypes between healthy human individuals. TCRdb's table, derived via immunoSEQ multiplex PCR, lists solely in-frame clones and lacks some. Of around 100,000 clones in the sample, about 68% were seen once. Material: memory CD8+ T cells sorted from blood. Regarding subset: CD45RO+ cells pooled with CCR7-negative TemRA cells. All receptors derive from a man aged 30-40 years in good health.

This chain connects TRBV6-6 to TRBJ2-2; TRBD2 aligns across 8 bases. With 2 bases clipped from V and 4 bases from J, the junction kept 3 bases outside the gene matches. Germline CDR1 reads MNHNY; CDR2 reads SVGAGI (reference sequence). The CDR3 has 15 residues. Here the CDR3 DNA reads TGTGCCAGCAGTTACGAGCGGGAGAGCACCGGGGAGCTGTTTTTT. Its protein product is CASSYERESTGELFF.

This clone appeared once. This sequence joins TRBV6-1 and TRBJ2-7, with D possibly matching TRBD1 (5 bases). The V and J ends lost 5 bases and 5 bases respectively, with 10 bases between them. Germline assignment: CDR1 MNHNS and CDR2 SASEGT. The CDR3 is 12 amino acids. The CDR3 DNA is TGTGCCAGCAGTAGGGGTACACACGAGCAGTACTTC. Amino acid sequence: CASSRGTHEQYF.

The rearrangement links TRBV28 to TRBJ1-5; the D gene is possibly TRBD1 (5 bases). Germline V lookup: CDR1 MDHEN, CDR2 SYDVKM. V dropped 3 bases and J dropped 4 bases, with 7 bases sitting between them. This CDR3 region has 13 residues. CDR3 loop: CASSLTENQPQHF. CDR3 sequence (DNA): TGTGCCAGCAGTTTGACAGAGAATCAGCCCCAGCATTTT.

This rearrangement joins TRBV7-9 to TRBJ2-1, with 9 bases aligning to TRBD1. With V trimmed by 5 bases and J by 6 bases, 5 bases remained unmatched. CDR3 size: 14 residues. From germline, CDR1 is SEHNR and CDR2 FQNEAQ (reference sequence). As DNA, the CDR3 is TGTGCCAGCAGCCAGGGGACAGGGTCCAATGAGCAGTTCTTC. Its protein is CASSQGTGSNEQFF.

In regard to this clone: Relative to the germline gene, one junction end is altered; a read error may explain this. The chain combines TRBV2 with TRBJ2-3; 13 nucleotides align to TRBD2. This CDR3 comprises 15 residues. The germline gives CDR1 SNHLY, CDR2 FYNNEI. The CDR3 spells CASVRTSGSRDTQYF. In DNA form, the CDR3 reads TGTGCCAGCGTTAGGACTAGCGGGAGCAGAGATACGCAGTATTTT.

In regard to this clone: An end of the junction does not agree with germline; a read error may underlie this. This chain connects TRBV19 to TRBJ1-5, with D possibly matching TRBD1 (5 bases). CDR1 is LNHDA and CDR2 is SQIVND in the germline V gene (reference sequence). The CDR3 is 15 amino acids. CDR3 sequence reads: CASNIQDYSNQPQHF. CDR3 in DNA: TGTGCCAGTAATATACAGGATTATAGCAATCAGCCCCAGCATTTT.

In its sample, this clone was seen many times. The chain is built from TRBV2 and TRBJ2-1, with TRBD2 matching over 8 bases. This CDR3 is built from 16 residues. In germline, CDR1 is SNHLY, CDR2 FYNNEI. Trimming removed 4 bases from V and 3 bases from J; junction bases left unmatched: 8. CDR3 in DNA: TGTGCCAGCAGTGTAGCACTAGCGGAAGACTACAATGAGCAGTTCTTC. This codes for CASSVALAEDYNEQFF.

This chain connects TRBV6-5 to TRBJ2-7; a weak D match, TRBD1 (5 bases). Trimming cost V 4 bases and J 1 base, with 11 bases left between them. This CDR3 spans 14 amino acids. Germline CDR1 is MNHEY and CDR2 is SVGAGI. The CDR3 protein is CASSSDDRSYEQYF. Here the CDR3 DNA reads TGTGCCAGCAGTTCAGACGACAGATCCTACGAGCAGTACTTC.

The rearrangement uses TRBV6-5 and TRBJ2-5, with TRBD2 matching over 8 bases. The CDR3 has 14 amino acids. Germline CDR1 reads MNHEY; CDR2 reads SVGAGI. V lost 4 bases, J lost 5 bases, and 6 bases stayed unmatched. CDR3 sequence: CASSSQTSAETQYF. CDR3 coding DNA: TGTGCCAGCAGTTCACAGACTAGCGCGGAGACCCAGTACTTC.

The CDR3 nucleotides read TGTGCCAGCGTCTCTAGAGACGGCTATGGCTACACCTTC. Protein sequence: CASVSRDGYGYTF. The chain joins TRBV6-6 to TRBJ1-2; D gene ambiguous. CDR3 length: 13 amino acids. The germline gives CDR1 MNHNY, CDR2 SVGAGI (reference sequence). Trimming cost V 8 bases and J 4 bases, with 14 bases left between them.